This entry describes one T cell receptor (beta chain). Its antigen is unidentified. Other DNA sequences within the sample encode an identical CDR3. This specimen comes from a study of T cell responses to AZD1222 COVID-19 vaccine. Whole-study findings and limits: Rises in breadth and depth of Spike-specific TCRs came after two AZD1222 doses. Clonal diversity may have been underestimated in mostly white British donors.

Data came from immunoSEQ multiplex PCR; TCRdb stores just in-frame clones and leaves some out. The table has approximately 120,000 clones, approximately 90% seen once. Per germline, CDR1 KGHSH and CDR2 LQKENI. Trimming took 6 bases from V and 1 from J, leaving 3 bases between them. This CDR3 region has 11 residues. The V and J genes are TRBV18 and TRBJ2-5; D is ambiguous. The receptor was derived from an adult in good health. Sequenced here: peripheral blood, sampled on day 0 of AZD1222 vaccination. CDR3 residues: CASSPQETQYF. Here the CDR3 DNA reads TGTGCCAGCTCCCCCCAAGAGACCCAGTACTTC.